The rows below give T cell receptor beta chains drawn from one sample of a study of OX40 agonist ivuxolimab in advanced cancers. The protocol was immunoSEQ multiplex PCR, while the TCRdb copy is restricted to in-frame clones and leaves out a portion. Seen here are 60,000 or so clones, roughly 93% observed once, and the top ten hold roughly 18%. Here the sequenced sample was CD4+ or CD8+ T cells sorted from blood, taken in a trial of the OX40 agonist ivuxolimab. The receptors derive from an adult with an advanced solid tumor such as melanoma, head and neck, liver or kidney cancer. Both conserved end residues are part of each CDR3. The D gene is left open where the match is weak. Clone size is shown for a subset of rows, as once, few, many or a class of expanded clone.

J,V,size,D,DNA,CDR3
TRBJ2-7,TRBV9,-,TRBD1,TGTGCCAGCAGCACATCACGACAGGGATCCTACGAGCAGTACTTC,CASSTSRQGSYEQYF
TRBJ1-3,TRBV7-6,-,TRBD1,TGTGCCAGCAGGGCCGGGACAGGGGTTGGAAACACCATATATTTT,CASRAGTGVGNTIYF
TRBJ1-4,TRBV4-1,-,-,TGCGCCAGCAGCCCCCGGGCGGGCCGGCTGTTTTTT,CASSPRAGRLFF
TRBJ2-5,TRBV5-6,-,-,TGTGCCAGCAGCCACGACCGACACTTTTACGAGACCCAGTACTTC,CASSHDRHFYETQYF
TRBJ1-2,TRBV13,-,TRBD1,TGTGCCAGCAGCACCCCGGGACAGGGGAACTATGGCTACACCTTC,CASSTPGQGNYGYTF
TRBJ2-1,TRBV7-3,-,TRBD1,TGTGCCAGCAGCCCGACAGGGGCGGCTTACAATGAGCAGTTCTTC,CASSPTGAAYNEQFF
TRBJ2-7,TRBV5-4,-,TRBD2,TGTGCCAGCAGCTTGGTGGGGACTACCGACGAGCAGTACTTC,CASSLVGTTDEQYF
TRBJ2-3,TRBV7-9,-,TRBD2,TGTGCCAGCAGCCCACGGGACGCGGGACTAGCGCTTACAGATACGCAGTATTTT,CASSPRDAGLALTDTQYF
TRBJ1-4,TRBV19,once,-,TGTGCCAGTAGTCTTCACCCCGGGGAGGTGAGCGAAAAACTGTTTTTT,CASSLHPGEVSEKLFF
TRBJ2-7,TRBV19,-,TRBD2,TGTGCCAGTAGTCCTGGACTAGCGGGAGCCGCCTACGAGCAGTACTTC,CASSPGLAGAAYEQYF
TRBJ1-1,TRBV19,-,TRBD1,TGTGCCAGTAGTACGATCCGACAGGGCCCGAACACTGAAGCTTTCTTT,CASSTIRQGPNTEAFF
TRBJ2-7,TRBV4-3,once,-,TGCGCCAGCAGCCAAGATCAGAAAGGGAACTACGAGCAGTACTTC,CASSQDQKGNYEQYF
TRBJ2-7,TRBV13,-,-,TGTGCCAGCAGCTTAAGTCTAGCCTCCCACGAGCAGTACTTC,CASSLSLASHEQYF
TRBJ2-7,TRBV29-1,-,TRBD2,TGCAGCGTCGATAGCGGGATCGCCTACGAGCAGTACTTC,CSVDSGIAYEQYF
TRBJ2-2,TRBV6-6,once,-,TGTGCCAGCAGTTACTCCCTTTGGTCCGGGGAGCTGTTTTTT,CASSYSLWSGELFF
TRBJ1-2,TRBV28,-,-,TGTGCCAGCAGTATAATGGGGGCGTCCTATGGCTACACCTTC,CASSIMGASYGYTF